This TCR beta chain was captured by sequencing in a study of CD8 T cells in Susac syndrome. Regarding the study as a whole: The study conceded that relatively few individuals underwent its TCR sequencing and HLA analysis.

When the RNA was reverse transcribed, random hexamers were used with an input of roughly 0.45 to 1 ug. By means of immunoSEQ multiplex PCR, TCR beta CDR3 spanning 54 Vbeta and 13 Jbeta underwent amplification. TCRdb processed the immunoSEQ multiplex PCR reads anew with MiXCR; each CDR3 protein has one entry. The repertoire consists of 160,000 or so distinct CDR3 sequences, with just under 95% occurring once and the leading ten covering about 0.14%. CDR1 and CDR2 (germline): SGDLS, YYNGEE. Trimming pared 0 bases from V and 3 bases from J, leaving 6 bases between. CDR3 length: 13 residues. In regard to this clonotype: Its antigen is as yet unknown.

Controls were drawn from healthy donors and were matched for age and sex. Negative isolation yielded the CD8+ and CD4+ T cells, while FACS enriched the TEMRA cells. The chain couples TRBV9 to TRBJ1-2; D unresolved. The TCR sequence derives from a human donor in good health. The sample was CD4+ T cells from PBMCs. CDR3 nucleotide sequence: TGTGCCAGCAGCGTAGTCACGGACTATGGCTACACCTTC. The encoded protein is CASSVVTDYGYTF. Filled out from reference TRBV9 and TRBJ1-2, the complete variable domain reads DSGVTQTPKHLITATGQRVTLRCSPRSGDLSVYWYQQSLDQGLQFLIQYYNGEERAKGNILERFSAQQFPDLHSELNLSSLELGDSALYFCASSVVTDYGYTFGSGTRLTVV.